The rows below give T cell receptor beta chains drawn from one sample of a study of identical twins. TCRdb independently ran MiXCR on the 5' RACE reads; one entry per CDR3 protein. The sample carries 240,000 or so distinct CDR3 sequences, approximately 7% recorded once. The same sample was also studied in work on yellow fever vaccine responses in identical twins.

Source material: memory (CD45RO+) T cells sorted from blood. These receptors came from a woman between 18 and 29 years old in good health. Each CDR3 is given with its conserved first and last residue. Each record gives: clone size, CDR3 length, V gene, D gene, J gene, CDR3 DNA, CDR3 protein. The D gene is left open where the match is weak. Not every row has a clone size; where given, it reads once, few, many or a size class.

many	11	TRBV24-1	-	TRBJ2-1	TGTGCCACCAGTGATTTTAGTGAGCAGTTCTTC	CATSDFSEQFF
few	16	TRBV7-9	TRBD2	TRBJ2-7	TGTGCCAGCAGCTTAGATTTCGCGGGAGGTTCCTACGAGCAGTACTTC	CASSLDFAGGSYEQYF
many	14	TRBV7-8	-	TRBJ2-3	TGTGCCAGCAGCTTCAAGGGATCCACAGATACGCAGTATTTT	CASSFKGSTDTQYF
-	15	TRBV9	TRBD2	TRBJ2-3	TGTGCCAGCAGCGTTACTAGCGGGGGGGCAAGTACGCAGTATTTT	CASSVTSGGASTQYF
few	13	TRBV10-3	-	TRBJ1-2	TGTGCCATCAGTGAGGCGGGGAACTATGGCTACACCTTC	CAISEAGNYGYTF
-	15	TRBV11-3	TRBD1	TRBJ2-2	TGTGCCAGCAGCTTAACCGGGACAGGGAACGGGGAGCTGTTTTTT	CASSLTGTGNGELFF
-	15	TRBV27	TRBD2	TRBJ2-4	TGTGCCAGCAGTTCCTTAGCGGGGGGGGAAAACATTCAGTACTTC	CASSSLAGGENIQYF
-	15	TRBV5-8	-	TRBJ1-2	TGTGCCAGCAGCCCTATGAGGGGGGGGAACTATGGCTACACCTTC	CASSPMRGGNYGYTF
-	16	TRBV28	-	TRBJ2-7	TGTGCCAGCAGTTTAGGGCGTCGGGGGTACTCCTACGAGCAGTACTTC	CASSLGRRGYSYEQYF
few	17	TRBV7-8	TRBD1	TRBJ1-2	TGTGCCAGCAGCTTAGAGGCTCCGGGACAGCGCCTCGCTGGCTACACCTTC	CASSLEAPGQRLAGYTF
-	17	TRBV6-1	TRBD2	TRBJ2-3	TGTGCCAGCAGAGCACTAGCGGGGCTTTATAACACAGATACGCAGTATTTT	CASRALAGLYNTDTQYF
many	12	TRBV2	-	TRBJ1-1	TGTGCCAGCAGTGACAGGGACACTGAAGCTTTCTTT	CASSDRDTEAFF
many	14	TRBV12-3/TRBV12-4	-	TRBJ1-4	TGTGCCAGCAGTTTCCAGGGGAGCAGTGAAAAACTGTTTTTT	CASSFQGSSEKLFF
many	13	TRBV20-1	TRBD1	TRBJ2-4	TGCAGTGCTAGACGGGACAGGGAAAACATTCAGTACTTC	CSARRDRENIQYF
few	17	TRBV4-1	-	TRBJ2-1	TGCGCCAGCAGCCAAACCGAGCGGTCCAGCTCCTACAATGAGCAGTTCTTC	CASSQTERSSSYNEQFF
many	12	TRBV29-1	-	TRBJ1-1	TGCAGCGCCGGGTCTGTAAACACTGAAGCTTTCTTT	CSAGSVNTEAFF
-	12	TRBV28	TRBD1	TRBJ1-1	TGTGCCAGCAGTCGGACAGGGGGGCTAGCTTTCTTT	CASSRTGGLAFF
many	16	TRBV4-1	-	TRBJ2-5	TGCGCCAGCAGCCAAGATAGTGCTGGGAGGAGAGAGACCCAGTACTTC	CASSQDSAGRRETQYF